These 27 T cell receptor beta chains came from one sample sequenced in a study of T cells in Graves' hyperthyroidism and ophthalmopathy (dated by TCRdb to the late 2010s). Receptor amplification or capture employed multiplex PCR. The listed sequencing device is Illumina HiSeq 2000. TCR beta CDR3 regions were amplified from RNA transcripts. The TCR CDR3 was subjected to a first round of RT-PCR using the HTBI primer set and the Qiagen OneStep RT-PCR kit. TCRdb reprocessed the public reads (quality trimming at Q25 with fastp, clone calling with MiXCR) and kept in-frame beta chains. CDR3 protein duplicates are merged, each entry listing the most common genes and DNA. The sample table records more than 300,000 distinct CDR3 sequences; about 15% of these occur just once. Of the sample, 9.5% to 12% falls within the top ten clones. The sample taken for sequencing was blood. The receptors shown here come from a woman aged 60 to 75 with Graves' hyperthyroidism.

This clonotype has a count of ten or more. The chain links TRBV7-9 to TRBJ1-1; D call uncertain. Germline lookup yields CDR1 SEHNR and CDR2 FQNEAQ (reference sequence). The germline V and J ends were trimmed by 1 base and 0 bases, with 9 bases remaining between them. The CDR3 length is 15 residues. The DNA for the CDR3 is TGTGCCAGCAGCTTAGGGGCAGAGATGAACACTGAAGCTTTCTTT. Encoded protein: CASSLGAEMNTEAFF.

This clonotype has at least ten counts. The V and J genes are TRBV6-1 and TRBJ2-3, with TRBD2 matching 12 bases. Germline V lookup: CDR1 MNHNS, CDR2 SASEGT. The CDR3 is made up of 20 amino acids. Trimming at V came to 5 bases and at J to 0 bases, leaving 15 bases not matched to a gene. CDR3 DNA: TGTGCCAGCAGTTATTCCGGACTAGCGGGACCCCTGGACAGCACAGATACGCAGTATTTT. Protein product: CASSYSGLAGPLDSTDTQYF.

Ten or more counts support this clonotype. CDR3 nucleotides: TGCGCCAGCAGCTTAACAGATTTAAACTATGGCTACACCTTC. Translation gives CASSLTDLNYGYTF. The genes are TRBV5-1 and TRBJ1-2; D is ambiguous. Germline CDR1 reads SGHRS; CDR2 reads YFSETQ. The CDR3 totals 14 residues. V was cut by 2 bases and J by 2 bases, with 10 bases left in between. Full variable domain (missing parts from reference TRBV5-1 and TRBJ1-2): KAGVTQTPRYLIKTRGQQVTLSCSPISGHRSVSWYQQTPGQGLQFLFEYFSETQRNKGNFPGRFSGRQFSNSRSEMNVSTLELGDSALYLCASSLTDLNYGYTFGSGTRLTVV.

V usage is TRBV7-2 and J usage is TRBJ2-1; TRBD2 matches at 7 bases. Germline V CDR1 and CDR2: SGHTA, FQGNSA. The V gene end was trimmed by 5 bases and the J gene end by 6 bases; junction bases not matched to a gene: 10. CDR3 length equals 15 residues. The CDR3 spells CASSPAVIAGNEQFF. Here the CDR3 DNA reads TGTGCCAGCAGCCCCGCGGTGATAGCGGGCAATGAGCAGTTCTTC.

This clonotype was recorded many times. The CDR3 sequence: CACRGLATNEKLFF. The DNA of the CDR3 is TGTGCATGTCGCGGGCTTGCAACTAATGAAAAACTGTTTTTT. This rearrangement joins TRBV27 to TRBJ1-4; D not certain. Germline V gene data show CDR1 as MNHEY and CDR2 as SMNVEV (reference sequence). The CDR3 runs 14 residues.

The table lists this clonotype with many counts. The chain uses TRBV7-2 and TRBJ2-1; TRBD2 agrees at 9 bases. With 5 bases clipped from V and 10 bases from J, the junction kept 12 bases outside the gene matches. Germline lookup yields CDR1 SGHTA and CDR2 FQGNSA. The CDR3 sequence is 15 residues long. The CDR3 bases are TGTGCCAGCAGCCCAGTGGGGACTAGCTGGGAGGAGCAGTTCTTC. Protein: CASSPVGTSWEEQFF. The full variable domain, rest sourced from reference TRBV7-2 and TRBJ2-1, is GAGVSQSPSNKVTEKGKDVELRCDPISGHTALYWYRQSLGQGLEFLIYFQGNSAPDKSGLPSDRFSAERTGGSVSTLTIQRTQQEDSAVYLCASSPVGTSWEEQFFGPGTRLTVL.

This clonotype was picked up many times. The CDR3 DNA follows: TGTGCCACCCAGGATTTGCTGGGTCAGCCCCAGCATTTT. Its protein product is CATQDLLGQPQHF. The chain carries TRBV6-1 and TRBJ1-5; D gene unclear. V was shortened by 10 bases and J by 6 bases, with 16 bases between the two germline ends. Germline lookup yields CDR1 MNHNS and CDR2 SASEGT. This CDR3 spans 13 amino acids.

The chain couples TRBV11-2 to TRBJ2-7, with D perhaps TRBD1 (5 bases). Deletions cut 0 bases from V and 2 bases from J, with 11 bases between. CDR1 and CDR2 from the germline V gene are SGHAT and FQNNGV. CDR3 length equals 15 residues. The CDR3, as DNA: TGTGCCAGCAGCTTAGATCGGGTCAGGGCCTACGAGCAGTACTTC. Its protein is CASSLDRVRAYEQYF.

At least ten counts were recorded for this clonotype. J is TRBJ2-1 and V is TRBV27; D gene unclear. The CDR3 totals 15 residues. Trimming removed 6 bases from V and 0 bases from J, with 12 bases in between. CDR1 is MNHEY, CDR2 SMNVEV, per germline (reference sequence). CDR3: CASSPISHSYNEQFF. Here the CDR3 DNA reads TGTGCCAGCAGCCCGATCTCTCACTCCTACAATGAGCAGTTCTTC.

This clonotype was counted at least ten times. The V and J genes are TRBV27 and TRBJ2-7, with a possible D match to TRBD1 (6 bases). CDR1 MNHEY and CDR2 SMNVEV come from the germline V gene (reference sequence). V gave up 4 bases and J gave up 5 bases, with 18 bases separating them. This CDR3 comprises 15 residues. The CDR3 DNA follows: TGTGCCAGCAGTTCCCCTTCGACAGGTATCAACGAGCAGTACTTC. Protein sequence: CASSSPSTGINEQYF.

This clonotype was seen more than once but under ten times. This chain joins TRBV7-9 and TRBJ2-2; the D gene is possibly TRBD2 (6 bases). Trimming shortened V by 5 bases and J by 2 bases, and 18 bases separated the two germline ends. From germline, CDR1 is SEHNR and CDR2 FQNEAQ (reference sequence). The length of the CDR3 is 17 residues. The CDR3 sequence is CASSLGLGLGNTGELFF. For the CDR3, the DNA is TGTGCCAGCAGCCTGGGGCTGGGACTGGGAAACACCGGGGAGCTGTTTTTT. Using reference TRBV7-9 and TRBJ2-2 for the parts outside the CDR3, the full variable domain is DTGVSQNPRHKITKRGQNVTFRCDPISEHNRLYWYRQTLGQGPEFLTYFQNEAQLEKSRLLSDRFSAERPKGSFSTLEIQRTEQGDSAMYLCASSLGLGLGNTGELFFGEGSRLTVL.

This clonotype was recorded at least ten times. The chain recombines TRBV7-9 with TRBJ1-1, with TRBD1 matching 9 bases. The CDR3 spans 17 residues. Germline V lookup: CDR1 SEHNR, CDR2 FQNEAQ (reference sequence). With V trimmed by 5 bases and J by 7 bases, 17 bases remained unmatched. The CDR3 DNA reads TGTGCCAGCAGCACAACGACCTCGGACAGGGGTAATAATGAAGCTTTCTTT. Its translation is CASSTTTSDRGNNEAFF.

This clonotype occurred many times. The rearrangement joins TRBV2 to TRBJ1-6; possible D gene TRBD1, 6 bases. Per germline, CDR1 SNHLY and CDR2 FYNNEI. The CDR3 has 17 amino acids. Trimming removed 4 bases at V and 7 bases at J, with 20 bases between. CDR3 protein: CASSVRGGATGNSPLHF. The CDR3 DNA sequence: TGTGCCAGCAGTGTAAGGGGGGGAGCGACAGGCAATTCACCCCTCCACTTT.

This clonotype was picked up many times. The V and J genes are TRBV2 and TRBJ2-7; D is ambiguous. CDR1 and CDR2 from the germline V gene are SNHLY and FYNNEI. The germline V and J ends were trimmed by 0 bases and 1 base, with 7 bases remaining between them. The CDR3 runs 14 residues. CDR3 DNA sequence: TGTGCCAGCAGTGAAGCGGAATTATCCTACGAGCAGTACTTC. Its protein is CASSEAELSYEQYF.

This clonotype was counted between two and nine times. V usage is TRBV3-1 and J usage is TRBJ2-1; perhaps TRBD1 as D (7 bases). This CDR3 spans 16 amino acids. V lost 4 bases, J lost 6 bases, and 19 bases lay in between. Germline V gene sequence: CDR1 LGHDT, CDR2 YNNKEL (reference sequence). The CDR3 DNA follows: TGTGCCAGCAGCCCAATGCGGGGACAGCACCTCAATGAGCAGTTCTTC. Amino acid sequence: CASSPMRGQHLNEQFF.

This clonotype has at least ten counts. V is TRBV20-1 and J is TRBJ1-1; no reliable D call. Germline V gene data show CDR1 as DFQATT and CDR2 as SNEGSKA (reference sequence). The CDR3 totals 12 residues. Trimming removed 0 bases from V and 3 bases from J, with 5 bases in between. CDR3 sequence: CSAREPDTEAFF. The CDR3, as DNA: TGCAGTGCTAGAGAACCTGACACTGAAGCTTTCTTT.

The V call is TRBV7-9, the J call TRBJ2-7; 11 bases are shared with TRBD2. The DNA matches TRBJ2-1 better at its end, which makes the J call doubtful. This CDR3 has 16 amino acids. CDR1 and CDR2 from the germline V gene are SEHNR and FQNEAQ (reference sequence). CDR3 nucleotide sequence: TGTGCCAGCAGCTCAACCGGGACTAGCGGCTCCTACGAGCAGTTCTTC. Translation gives CASSSTGTSGSYEQFF.

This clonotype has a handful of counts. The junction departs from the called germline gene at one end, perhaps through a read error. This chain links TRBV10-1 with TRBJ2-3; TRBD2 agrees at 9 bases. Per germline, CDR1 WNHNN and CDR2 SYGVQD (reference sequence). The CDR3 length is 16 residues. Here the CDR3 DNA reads TGCGCCAGCAGTGAGTCGATCGGGACTAGCATAGATACGCAGTATTTT. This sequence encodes CASSESIGTSIDTQYF.

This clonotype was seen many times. Here the CDR3 DNA reads TGTGCCAGCAGTTTTCCCGGGACGTCTAGCACAGATACGCAGTATTTT. This codes for CASSFPGTSSTDTQYF. This chain connects TRBV28 to TRBJ2-3, with D possibly called TRBD1 or TRBD2 (5 bases each). CDR1 is MDHEN and CDR2 is SYDVKM in the germline V gene. V shed 3 bases and J shed 0 bases, with 13 bases lying between them. The CDR3 runs 16 residues.

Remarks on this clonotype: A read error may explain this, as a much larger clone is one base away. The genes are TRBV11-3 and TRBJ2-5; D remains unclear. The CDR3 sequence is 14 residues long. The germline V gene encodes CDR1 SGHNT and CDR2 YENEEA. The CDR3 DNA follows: TGTGCCAGCGGCTTAGATCCCTCCCAAGAGACCCAGTACTTC. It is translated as CASGLDPSQETQYF.

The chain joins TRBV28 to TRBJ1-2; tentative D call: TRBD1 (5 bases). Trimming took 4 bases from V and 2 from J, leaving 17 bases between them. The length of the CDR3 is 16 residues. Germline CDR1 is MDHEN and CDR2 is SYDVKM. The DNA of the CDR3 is TGTGCCAGCAGTTCGCCCCGGGACGGGGGAAACTATGGCTACACCTTC. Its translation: CASSSPRDGGNYGYTF.

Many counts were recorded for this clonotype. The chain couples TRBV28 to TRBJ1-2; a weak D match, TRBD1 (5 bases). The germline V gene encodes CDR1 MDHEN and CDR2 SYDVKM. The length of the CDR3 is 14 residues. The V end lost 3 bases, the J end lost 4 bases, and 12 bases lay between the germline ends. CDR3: CASSFSSGTYGYTF. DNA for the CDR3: TGTGCCAGCAGTTTTAGCTCGGGGACCTATGGCTACACCTTC.

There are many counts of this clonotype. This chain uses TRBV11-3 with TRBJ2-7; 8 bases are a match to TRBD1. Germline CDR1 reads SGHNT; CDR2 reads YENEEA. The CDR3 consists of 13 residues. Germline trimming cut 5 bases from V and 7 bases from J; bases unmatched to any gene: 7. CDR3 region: CASSRDRRGEQYF. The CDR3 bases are TGTGCCAGCAGCCGGGACAGGCGCGGGGAGCAGTACTTC.

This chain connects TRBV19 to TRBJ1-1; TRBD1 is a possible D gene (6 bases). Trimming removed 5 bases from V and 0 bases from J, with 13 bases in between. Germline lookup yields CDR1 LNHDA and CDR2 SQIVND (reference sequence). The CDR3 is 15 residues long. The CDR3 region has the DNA TGTGCCAGTAGTTCCGCGGACAGCATGAACACTGAAGCTTTCTTT. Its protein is CASSSADSMNTEAFF.

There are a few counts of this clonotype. CDR3 sequence (DNA): TGTGCCAGCAGCGTCGCCCCACAGGGGGTTAGTGATACGCAGTATTTT. Protein: CASSVAPQGVSDTQYF. This sequence joins TRBV9 and TRBJ2-3; TRBD1 aligns across 8 bases. The V segment lost 2 bases and the J segment 6 bases; nucleotides outside the gene matches: 11. Germline CDR1 and CDR2: SGDLS and YYNGEE. This CDR3 comprises 16 residues.

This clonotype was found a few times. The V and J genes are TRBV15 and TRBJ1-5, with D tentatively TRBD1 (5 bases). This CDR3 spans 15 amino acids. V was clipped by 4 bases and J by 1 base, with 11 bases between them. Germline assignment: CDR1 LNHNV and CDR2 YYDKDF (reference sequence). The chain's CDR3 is CATSIIRDSNQPQHF. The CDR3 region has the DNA TGTGCCACCAGCATTATACGGGACAGCAATCAGCCCCAGCATTTT.

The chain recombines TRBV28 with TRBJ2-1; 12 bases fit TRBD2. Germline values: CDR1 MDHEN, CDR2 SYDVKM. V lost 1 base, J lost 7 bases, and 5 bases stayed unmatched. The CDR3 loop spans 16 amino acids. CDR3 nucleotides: TGTGCCAGCAGTTTATACCTAGCGGGAGGGCCGAATGAGCAGTTCTTC. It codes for CASSLYLAGGPNEQFF.